There are a few counts of the clone carrying this T cell receptor beta chain. This sample was included in a study of cytomegalovirus exposure and HLA in healthy donors. The V end was cut by 0 bases, the J end by 4 bases, with 14 bases between. Germline V gives CDR1 SGHTS, CDR2 YDEGEE. The CDR3 runs to 16 residues. Both 60 Vbeta primers and 13 Jbeta primers went into the PCR. The protocol was immunoSEQ multiplex PCR, while the TCRdb copy is restricted to in-frame clones and leaves out a portion. This sample has 150,000 or so clones, with approximately 80% found just once. Sequences were obtained from PBMCs. The chain uses TRBV5-8 and TRBJ1-5; TRBD1 is a possible D gene (5 bases). The origin of this receptor is a man aged 30 to 39 in good health and CMV-seropositive. As DNA, the CDR3 is TGTGCCAGCAGCTTGGGTGACAGCCGATTAAATCAGCCCCAGCATTTT. Residues: CASSLGDSRLNQPQHF.